This TCR beta chain was documented in a study of Tregs in tolerant kidney transplant recipients (dated by TCRdb to the late 2010s). Concerning the study at large: The study applied TCRbeta sequencing to find donor-specific regulatory T cells before combined kidney and bone marrow transplantation and then followed those same cells after transplant.

The transplants used related donors along with nonmyeloablative bone marrow transplantation, and in the human trials mixed chimerism was transient. Unstimulated Tregs (CD4+CD25+CD127-), CD4+ non-Tregs (CD4+CD25-), CD4 and CD8 cells were FACS-sorted from thawed PBMCs. The patients were a few recipients of combined kidney and bone marrow transplants from the ITN036ST trial, and samples were available only from these trial subjects. Healthy control blood was processed to PBMCs by Ficoll density gradient and cryopreserved, and patient PBMCs were collected before and after transplant. Details on this clone: Its specific antigen is unknown. It has no much larger one-base neighbor in the sample; base qualities were not kept.

For TCRbeta CDR3 sequencing, genomic DNA from the sorted cells was extracted using the QIAGEN DNeasy Blood and Tissue Kit. High-throughput TCRbeta CDR3 sequencing, including PCR amplification with bias correction and internal controls, was performed commercially through immunoSEQ. Processing in the source paper ran as follows. Unique productive TCRbeta sequences were defined by CDR3 nucleotide sequence where primers matched, and otherwise by CDR3 amino acid sequence together with Vbeta and Jbeta genes. Sorting error was corrected by removing sequences shared between sorted populations at a frequency ratio of 2:1 or less, and the remaining shared sequences were assigned to the higher population. A sequence counted as donor-reactive if, in CFSE-low cells, the sequence had a frequency of at least 0.01% and was expanded at least 5-fold compared with unstimulated cells. Repertoire divergence was quantified by Jensen-Shannon divergence using the top 100 TCRbeta sequences ranked by frequency. For samples with multiple sequencing runs, sorting error was corrected in each run separately before the runs were combined. What TCRdb holds here is the immuneACCESS table cut down to in-frame rearrangements. Part of the clones is not present; checked against another copy, under half of the missing clones reflect an unresolved V gene, and the others are unexplained. Clone size and the V and J calls come from that table; the DNA yielded D and trimming. The sample data list around 50,000 clones, and over 80% of these were observed just once. Roughly 15% of the sample rests with the top ten.

On the study overall, not on this receptor specifically: Because the study included only a small number of patients, the results must be confirmed in larger populations and under other immunosuppression protocols. Expanding Tregs with activated donor B cells appeared to identify the most biologically relevant and donor-specific TCRbeta repertoire. In tolerant patients, the expansion of donor-specific Tregs was greater than global Treg expansion, suggesting that the expansion was antigen-driven rather than nonspecific. For some patients the PCR primers changed over time, which made it impossible to compare the samples from those patients at the nucleotide level. Biological reproducibility was not directly addressed, though technical replication error appeared minimal.

The input for sequencing was CD8+ T cells from blood (PBMCs), taken 24 months after the transplant. The source of this sequence is a human patient who received a combined kidney and bone marrow transplant. Because of the transplant, the T cells may be the graft donor's rather than the patient's own.

The sequenced DNA is TGTGCCAGCAGTGTGACAGGGCTGACCGGGGAGCTGTTTTTT. Its protein is CASSVTGLTGELFF. The chain is assembled from TRBV27 and TRBJ2-2, with 7 bases aligning to TRBD1. The germline V gene (reference sequence) provides CDR1 MNHEY and CDR2 SMNVEV. Reading from cysteine to phenylalanine, the CDR3 counts 14 amino acids. Of the read, only the CDR3 DNA is kept; its 42 bases are in frame from base 1. Clipping removes 5 bases from V and 5 bases from J, with 5 as the unmatched junction base count.